A selection of T cell receptor beta chains follows, all from one sample in a study of cytomegalovirus exposure and HLA in healthy donors. Using immunoSEQ multiplex PCR, the repertoire was profiled, and TCRdb retains in-frame clones only, with some absent. The sample consists of approximately 100,000 clones, roughly 85% of them appearing once. Material: PBMCs. All receptors come from a man aged 35-49 years in good health and CMV-seropositive. Each CDR3 is given with its conserved first and last residue. Fields, in order: clone size, D gene, J gene, V gene, CDR3 DNA, CDR3 protein. A D gene is named only where the DNA matches it firmly. Clone size is given for some rows only: seen once, a few or many times, or a class if the clone is expanded.

.	.	TRBJ2-3	TRBV9	TGTGCCAGCAGCGTCGGCGGGATCACAGATACGCAGTATTTT	CASSVGGITDTQYF
.	.	TRBJ1-1	TRBV6-5	TGTGCCAGCAGTTACTCTCAACGGCGGCTGAACACTGAAGCTTTCTTT	CASSYSQRRLNTEAFF
.	TRBD1	TRBJ1-2	TRBV5-1	TGCGCCAGCAGCAGGACAGGCTATGGCTACACCTTC	CASSRTGYGYTF
.	TRBD2	TRBJ2-1	TRBV19	TGTGCCAGTGAGGTCGCTAGCGGGGACTCCTACAATGAGCAGTTCTTC	CASEVASGDSYNEQFF
.	TRBD2	TRBJ2-5	TRBV7-2	TGTGCCAGCAGCTTATTCGCGGGAGTGGGTGAGACCCAGTACTTC	CASSLFAGVGETQYF
.	.	TRBJ2-7	TRBV21-1	TGTGCCAGCAGCAAATTCAGCGGGGGGACAGAAAACTACGAGCAGTACTTC	CASSKFSGGTENYEQYF
few	TRBD1	TRBJ1-5	TRBV2	TGTGCCAGCAGTGGACGGGACAGGGGGGATCAGCCCCAGCATTTT	CASSGRDRGDQPQHF
.	TRBD2	TRBJ2-7	TRBV6-6	TGTGCCAGCAGTTTTACTGCGGGAGCCGACGAGCAGTACTTC	CASSFTAGADEQYF
.	.	TRBJ1-1	TRBV19	TGTGCCAGTAGTCCCCCGGGGGGCGCGAACACTGAAGCTTTCTTT	CASSPPGGANTEAFF
.	.	TRBJ2-7	TRBV5-6	TGTGCCAGCAGGACTTCAGGGGTACTCTACGAGCAGTACTTC	CASRTSGVLYEQYF
.	TRBD1	TRBJ2-5	TRBV7-9	TGTGCCAGCAGCTCCACAGGGGGCTGGACCCAGTACTTC	CASSSTGGWTQYF
.	TRBD1	TRBJ2-2	TRBV5-4	TGTGCCAGCAGCCAGGACAGGATGGTTACCGGGGAGCTGTTTTTT	CASSQDRMVTGELFF
.	.	TRBJ2-2	TRBV6-4	TGTGCCAGTACGCGGGACAGCCGGAACACCGGGGAGCTGTTTTTT	CASTRDSRNTGELFF
.	.	TRBJ2-7	TRBV5-5	TGTGCCAGCAGCCCCAGACTAAGCGGGTCAAGCTCCTACGAGCAGTACTTC	CASSPRLSGSSSYEQYF
.	TRBD2	TRBJ2-1	TRBV7-2	TGTGCCAGCAGCTTAATGTCTTTGGGCGGGGGGTCTTACAATGAGCAGTTCTTC	CASSLMSLGGGSYNEQFF
.	TRBD1	TRBJ2-1	TRBV18	TGTGCCAGCCGCCGGGACAGGGGGGTAGGTGAGCAGTTCTTC	CASRRDRGVGEQFF
.	TRBD2	TRBJ2-1	TRBV6-5	TGTGCCAGCAGGACTAGCGAAGGTGAGCAGTTCTTC	CASRTSEGEQFF
.	.	TRBJ1-5	TRBV5-5	TGTGCCAGCAGCAGAGGGTCCTCCGGGGGCAATCAGCCCCAGCATTTT	CASSRGSSGGNQPQHF
.	TRBD1	TRBJ2-1	TRBV7-9	TGTGCCAGCAGCTATGCAGGGGGTGAGCAGTTCTTC	CASSYAGGEQFF
.	TRBD1	TRBJ2-7	TRBV27	TGTGCCAGCAGGGACAGGGTGGCGTCCTACGAGCAGTACTTC	CASRDRVASYEQYF
.	TRBD1	TRBJ2-3	TRBV5-8	TGTGCCAGCACTACAACAGGGGGCAACACAGATACGCAGTATTTT	CASTTTGGNTDTQYF
.	.	TRBJ1-2	TRBV5-1	TGCGCCAGCAGCACGACAGTTTACTATGGCTACACCTTC	CASSTTVYYGYTF
.	.	TRBJ2-7	TRBV7-2	TGTGCCAGCAGCTTAGAAGAGGGGGGGATAGGCGGCGCGGGGGAGCAGTACTTC	CASSLEEGGIGGAGEQYF
.	TRBD2	TRBJ2-5	TRBV5-1	TGCGCCAGCAGCTTGGGTGCGACTAGCGGGGGGAGAATTAAAGAGACCCAGTACTTC	CASSLGATSGGRIKETQYF
.	.	TRBJ2-5	TRBV9	TGTGCCAGCAGCGTAGGGCCAGGCGAACAAGAGACCCAGTACTTC	CASSVGPGEQETQYF
.	TRBD2	TRBJ2-3	TRBV5-4	TGTGCCAGCAGCTTGGTCCCGCGGGGGAACACAGATACGCAGTATTTT	CASSLVPRGNTDTQYF
.	TRBD2	TRBJ2-5	TRBV29-1	TGCAGCGTTTTACTAGCGGGAGTTTCTGAGACCCAGTACTTC	CSVLLAGVSETQYF
.	TRBD1	TRBJ1-1	TRBV15	TGTGCCACCAGCAGTGATACAGGGGCGGGCGCTTTCTTT	CATSSDTGAGAFF
.	TRBD2	TRBJ2-7	TRBV27	TGTGCCACCCCCTTTGGAGCGGGAGCGAGGAGGCCATTCTACGAGCAGTACTTC	CATPFGAGARRPFYEQYF
.	TRBD2	TRBJ2-7	TRBV10-3	TGTGCCATCAGGGGGACTAGCGGATACGAGCAGTACTTC	CAIRGTSGYEQYF
few	.	TRBJ2-1	TRBV7-9	TGTGCCAGCAGCTTGGCAGGGGCCTACAATGAGCAGTTCTTC	CASSLAGAYNEQFF
.	TRBD2	TRBJ2-1	TRBV19	TGTGCCAGTAGTTGGACTAGCGGGGGGGGGTACAATGAGCAGTTCTTC	CASSWTSGGGYNEQFF
.	.	TRBJ1-2	TRBV19	TGTGCCAGTAGTATCCGCCAGGGTGGCGGCTACACCTTC	CASSIRQGGGYTF
.	.	TRBJ1-5	TRBV6-6	TGTGCCAGCAGTTACTCGGGCAAAGGCCAGCCCCAGCATTTT	CASSYSGKGQPQHF
.	TRBD1	TRBJ2-5	TRBV10-3	TGTGCCATCAGACCGGGACAGCAAGAGACCCAGTACTTC	CAIRPGQQETQYF
.	TRBD2	TRBJ2-2	TRBV10-3	TGTGCCATCGGCAGCGGGGGAGGGACCGGGGAGCTGTTTTTT	CAIGSGGGTGELFF
.	TRBD1	TRBJ1-6	TRBV7-6	TGTGCCAGCAGCCTGACGAACTCCTTAGGACAGGGACGGTCACCCCTCCACTTT	CASSLTNSLGQGRSPLHF
once	TRBD1	TRBJ1-2	TRBV18	TGTGCCAGCTCACCAGACAGGGGATTAGGCTACACCTTC	CASSPDRGLGYTF
.	.	TRBJ1-1	TRBV11-2	TGTGCCAGCAGCCCCTATGCCTTGAACACTGAAGCTTTCTTT	CASSPYALNTEAFF
.	TRBD1	TRBJ1-2	TRBV5-4	TGTGCTAGCAGCCCTCCGGGACAGTCCTATGGCTACACCTTC	CASSPPGQSYGYTF
.	.	TRBJ1-6	TRBV28	TGTGCCAGCAGTCCAGGGTTACTCCACTTT	CASSPGLLHF
.	TRBD1	TRBJ1-1	TRBV29-1	TGCAGCGTTTGGGACAGGAACACTGAAGCTTTCTTT	CSVWDRNTEAFF
.	TRBD1	TRBJ1-2	TRBV19	TGTGCCAGTAGTGCGGGACAGGCCTATGGCTACACCTTC	CASSAGQAYGYTF
.	.	TRBJ2-1	TRBV7-3	TGTGCCAGCAGCTTTCTTCCGGGGGATGAGCAGTTCTTC	CASSFLPGDEQFF
.	.	TRBJ2-5	TRBV29-1	TGCAGCGTTGGAGCGGCCCAAGAGACCCAGTACTTC	CSVGAAQETQYF
.	.	TRBJ1-1	TRBV6-5	TGTGCCAGCAGTTATGAGTCAGGGGTCACTGAAGCTTTCTTT	CASSYESGVTEAFF
.	.	TRBJ1-2	TRBV19	TGTGCCAGTAGTATAGTAGGCAGTAGCGTCGGCTACACCTTC	CASSIVGSSVGYTF
.	TRBD1	TRBJ2-1	TRBV7-8	TGTGCCAGCAGCAGAACGGGACAGGGGATCAATGAGCAGTTCTTC	CASSRTGQGINEQFF
few	.	TRBJ1-2	TRBV6-5	TGTGCCAGCAGTTACGTCAGGGGAGGGGACTATGGCTACACCTTC	CASSYVRGGDYGYTF
.	TRBD2	TRBJ2-3	TRBV30	TGTGCCTGGAGTTTTGCGGGGGGGCGGGATACGCAGTATTTT	CAWSFAGGRDTQYF
.	TRBD1	TRBJ2-1	TRBV7-3	TGTGCCAGCAGCTCGGGACAGGGATTGAATGAGCAGTTCTTC	CASSSGQGLNEQFF
.	.	TRBJ2-5	TRBV5-1	TGCGCCAGTAAAAGGGGTACTGAAGAGACCCAGTACTTC	CASKRGTEETQYF
.	.	TRBJ2-3	TRBV6-1	TGTGCCAGCCTCGTACAGGGTTCCACAGATACGCAGTATTTT	CASLVQGSTDTQYF
once	.	TRBJ2-2	TRBV9	TGTGCCAGCAGCGATACAGGGGGGGAGAAGACCGGGGAGCTGTTTTTT	CASSDTGGEKTGELFF